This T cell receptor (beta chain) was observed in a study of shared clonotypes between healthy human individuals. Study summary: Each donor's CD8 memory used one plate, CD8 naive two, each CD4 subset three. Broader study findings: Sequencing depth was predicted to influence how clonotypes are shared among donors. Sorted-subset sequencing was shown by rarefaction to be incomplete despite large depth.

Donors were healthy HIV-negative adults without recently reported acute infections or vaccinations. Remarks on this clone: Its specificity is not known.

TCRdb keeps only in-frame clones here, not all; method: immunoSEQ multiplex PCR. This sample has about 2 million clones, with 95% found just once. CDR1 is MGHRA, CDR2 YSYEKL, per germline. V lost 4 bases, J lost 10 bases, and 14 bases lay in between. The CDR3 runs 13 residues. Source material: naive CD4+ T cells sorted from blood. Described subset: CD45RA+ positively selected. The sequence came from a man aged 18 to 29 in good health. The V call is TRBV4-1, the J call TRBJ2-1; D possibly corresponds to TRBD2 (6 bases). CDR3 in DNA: TGCGCCAGCAGCCCTATGAATCGGGAGGAGCAGTTCTTC. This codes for CASSPMNREEQFF.